This T cell receptor beta chain was identified in a study of beta chain features in type 1 diabetes. Findings of the study overall: Shortening that was moderate but significant affected the TCRB CDR3s of Type 1 diabetes patients in all four CD4+ subsets.

This CDR3 is built from 14 residues. CDR1 and CDR2 (germline): MNHNY, SVGAGI (reference sequence). The V end lost 6 bases, the J end lost 3 bases, and 14 bases lay between the germline ends. What was sequenced were expressed TCRB transcripts, since all of the isolated RNA had been reverse transcribed. The repertoire was sequenced with immunoSEQ multiplex PCR; TCRdb's copy has only in-frame clones and lacks some. The repertoire consists of nearly 350,000 clones, with roughly 8.8% occurring once and the leading ten covering 0.95% to 1.1%. This clone came up a few times. Its antigen is not known. The sequence came from a man aged 25 to 45 with type 1 diabetes. This sequence joins TRBV6-6 and TRBJ1-2; D unclear. What was sequenced was central memory CD4+ T cells from blood. The CDR3 region has the DNA TGTGCCAGCAGGCGACGCCTGAGTGACTATGGCTACACCTTC. Encoded protein: CASRRRLSDYGYTF.